A selection of T cell receptor beta chains follows, all from one sample in a study of T-cell memory formation after mild COVID-19. TCRdb independently ran MiXCR on the 5' RACE reads; one entry per CDR3 protein. Of some 300,000 distinct CDR3 sequences detected, roughly 20% appear once; the ten largest clones hold roughly 23%. The specimen sequenced was PBMCs or a T cell subset sorted from them (not recorded which). The receptors here all came from a man aged 18 to 35 who had mild COVID-19 (a few samples of this study predate the infection). Cell type and time point are not known. Both conserved end residues are part of each CDR3. D genes are given only for firm matches. Size tells how often a clone was seen (once, few, many) or the class of an expanded clone, and some rows leave it out.

DNA | CDR3 | J | D | V | length | size
TGTGCCAGCAGCTCCCAAGTGCGGGGGGACGTCTTGAATGAGCAGTTCTTC | CASSSQVRGDVLNEQFF | TRBJ2-1 | TRBD2 | TRBV9 | 17 | .
TGTGCCAGCAGCACCTCACGACAGGCCGGTCCCTATGGCTACACCTTC | CASSTSRQAGPYGYTF | TRBJ1-2 | . | TRBV7-6 | 16 | .
TGCGCCAGCAGCCAACCTGGGGCGGGGGAAGAGACCCAGTACTTC | CASSQPGAGEETQYF | TRBJ2-5 | TRBD2 | TRBV4-3 | 15 | few
TGTGCCACCAGCAGAGATCTGTCTGCCAGTTCTGGCTACACCTTC | CATSRDLSASSGYTF | TRBJ1-2 | . | TRBV15 | 15 | few
TGTGCCAGCAGCCAAGGGACAGGGTGGGCCAACGTCCTGACTTTC | CASSQGTGWANVLTF | TRBJ2-6 | TRBD1 | TRBV11-2 | 15 | .
TGTGCCAGCAGTCCGTGGCCAGGGTGGGGTGAAAAACTGTTTTTT | CASSPWPGWGEKLFF | TRBJ1-4 | . | TRBV27 | 15 | once
TGCAGCTCTTGGGGGGGCACTGAAGCTTTCTTT | CSSWGGTEAFF | TRBJ1-1 | . | TRBV29-1 | 11 | .
TGTGCCAGTAGGCCCGCGGGGGCCGGCAATCAGCCCCAGCATTTT | CASRPAGAGNQPQHF | TRBJ1-5 | . | TRBV19 | 15 | .
TGTGCCAGCATCCCTGTTCTGGGCACAGATACGCAGTATTTT | CASIPVLGTDTQYF | TRBJ2-3 | . | TRBV6-2/TRBV6-3 | 14 | few
TGTGCCAGCAGTTTATTAGGACAGGGATACACCGGGGAGCTGTTTTTT | CASSLLGQGYTGELFF | TRBJ2-2 | TRBD1 | TRBV12-3/TRBV12-4 | 16 | .
TGTGCCAGCAGTGTCTCACAGAGGGCCTCTGGAAACACCATATATTTT | CASSVSQRASGNTIYF | TRBJ1-3 | . | TRBV6-5 | 16 | many
TGTGCCAGCAGTGAAAACTGGCTAGCGGGGTATCATGAGCAGTTCTTC | CASSENWLAGYHEQFF | TRBJ2-1 | TRBD2 | TRBV2 | 16 | .
TGTGCCAGCAGAAGCGGACAGTACCTTGTTGGGGCTTTCTTT | CASRSGQYLVGAFF | TRBJ1-1 | . | TRBV28 | 14 | once
TGTGCCAGCAGCCAAGACCTCGGGGGCTCCTACAATGAGCAGTTCTTC | CASSQDLGGSYNEQFF | TRBJ2-1 | . | TRBV3-1 | 16 | .
TGTGCCAGCTCAACTTCGAGCGACACTGAAGCTTTCTTT | CASSTSSDTEAFF | TRBJ1-1 | . | TRBV18 | 13 | .
TGTGCCAGCTCGGGGGGCCTCTACAATGAGCAGTTCTTC | CASSGGLYNEQFF | TRBJ2-1 | . | TRBV18 | 13 | .
TGTGCCACCAGTTGGTCCCCCGAGAACACCGGGGAGCTGTTTTTT | CATSWSPENTGELFF | TRBJ2-2 | . | TRBV24-1 | 15 | few
TGTGCCACACAGGGGGCGGGTCGGGGCAAAAACATTCAGTACTTC | CATQGAGRGKNIQYF | TRBJ2-4 | TRBD1 | TRBV6-6 | 15 | .
TGTGCCAGCAGCAGTAGCGGGGGGTACCTCGAGGCCGGGGAGCTGTTTTTT | CASSSSGGYLEAGELFF | TRBJ2-2 | TRBD2 | TRBV12-3/TRBV12-4 | 17 | .
TGCAGTGCTGGACAGGCCGCGAACACCGGGGAGCTGTTTTTT | CSAGQAANTGELFF | TRBJ2-2 | TRBD1 | TRBV20-1 | 14 | many
TGTGCCAGCATCGAACGTCCAGGGAACAATCAGCCCCAGCATTTT | CASIERPGNNQPQHF | TRBJ1-5 | . | TRBV28 | 15 | few
TGTGCCAGCAGCCCATCGACAGGGGAGTTCACAGATACGCAGTATTTT | CASSPSTGEFTDTQYF | TRBJ2-3 | TRBD1 | TRBV9 | 16 | few
TGTGCCAGCAGTGAAGCGCCTGCAGTTAACACCGGGGAGCTGTTTTTT | CASSEAPAVNTGELFF | TRBJ2-2 | . | TRBV2 | 16 | .
TGTGCCAGCAGTTTCAGGAGGGGACCTGAAGCTTTCTTT | CASSFRRGPEAFF | TRBJ1-1 | . | TRBV12-3/TRBV12-4 | 13 | few
TGTGCCAGCTCACCCATAGGAGTAGATACGCAGTATTTT | CASSPIGVDTQYF | TRBJ2-3 | . | TRBV18 | 13 | .